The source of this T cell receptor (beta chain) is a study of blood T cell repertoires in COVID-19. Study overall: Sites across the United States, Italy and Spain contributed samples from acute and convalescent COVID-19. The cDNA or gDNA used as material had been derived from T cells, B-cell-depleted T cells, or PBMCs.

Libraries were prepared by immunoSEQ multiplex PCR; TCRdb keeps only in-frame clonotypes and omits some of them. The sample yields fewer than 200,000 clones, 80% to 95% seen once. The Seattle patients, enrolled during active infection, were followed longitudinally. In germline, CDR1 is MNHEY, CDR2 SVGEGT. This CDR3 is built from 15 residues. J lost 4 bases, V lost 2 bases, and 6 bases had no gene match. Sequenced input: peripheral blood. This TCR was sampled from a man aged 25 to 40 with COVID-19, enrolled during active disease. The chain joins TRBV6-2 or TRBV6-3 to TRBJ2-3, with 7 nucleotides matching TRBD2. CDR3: CASSYLGGSADTQYF. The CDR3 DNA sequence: TGTGCCAGCAGTTACCTGGGCGGGAGCGCAGATACGCAGTATTTT.